This T cell receptor beta chain was sequenced in a study of Graves' ophthalmopathy and Graves' hyperthyroidism. Concerning this clonotype: Its target is unknown.

Germline CDR1 SQVTM, CDR2 ANQGSEA. CDR3 length equals 13 residues. V lost 4 bases to trimming and J lost 5 bases; unmatched junction nucleotides: 7. Certain patients, namely those with other autoimmune diseases, uncontrolled infections, pregnancy or lactation, were excluded. RNA transcripts were the source from which TCR beta CDR3 regions were amplified. HTBI-primed first-round RT-PCR preceded second-round multiplex PCR. A single record per CDR3 protein comes from TCRdb applying MiXCR to the multiplex PCR reads. The data contain roughly 1.1 million distinct CDR3 sequences, 35% to 40% of them singletons. General study points: The study's model predicted ophthalmopathy progression at 70% to 71% sensitivity and 72.22% specificity. Cross-validated, the 13-signature model showed 87.88%/81.08% sensitivity/specificity, and 80%/75% in the test set.

The genes are TRBV29-1 and TRBJ2-5; 7 bases map to TRBD1. The source material was peripheral blood or thyroid tissue (not recorded which). The sequence was obtained from an adult man with Graves' hyperthyroidism. This CDR3 reads CSVVTGSEETQYF. CDR3 bases: TGCAGCGTTGTGACAGGGTCTGAGGAGACCCAGTACTTC.